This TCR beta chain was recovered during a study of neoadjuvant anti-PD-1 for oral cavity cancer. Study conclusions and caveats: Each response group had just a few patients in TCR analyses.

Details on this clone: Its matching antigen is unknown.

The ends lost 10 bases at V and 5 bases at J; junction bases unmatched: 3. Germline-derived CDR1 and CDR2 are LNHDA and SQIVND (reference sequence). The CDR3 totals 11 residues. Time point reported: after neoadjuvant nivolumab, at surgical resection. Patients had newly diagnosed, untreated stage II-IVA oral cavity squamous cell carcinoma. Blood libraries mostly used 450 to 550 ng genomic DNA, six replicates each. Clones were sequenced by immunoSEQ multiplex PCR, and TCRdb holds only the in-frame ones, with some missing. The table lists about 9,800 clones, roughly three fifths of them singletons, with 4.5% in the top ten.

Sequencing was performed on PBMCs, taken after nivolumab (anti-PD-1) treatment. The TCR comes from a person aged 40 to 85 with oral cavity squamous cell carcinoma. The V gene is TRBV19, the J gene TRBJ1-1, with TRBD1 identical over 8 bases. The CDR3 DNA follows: TGTGCCACCAGACAGGGGACTGAAGCTTTCTTT. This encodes CATRQGTEAFF.